This T cell receptor beta chain originates from a study of identical twins. Study-wide findings and caveats: Out-of-frame TCR alpha sharing in monozygotic twins exceeded recombination model predictions. Out-of-frame alpha sequences common to twins exhibited a surplus of low generation probability.

In the case of this clonotype: The antigen is not known.

With no exceptions, donors were healthy Caucasians. The ends were cut back, 0 bases at V and 0 bases at J, with 9 bases in the middle. Germline assignment: CDR1 LGHDT and CDR2 YNNKEL (reference sequence). This CDR3 comprises 17 residues. A universal primer site was added by template switching, and unique molecular identifiers were carried by the cDNA. MiXCR, run by TCRdb on the 5' RACE reads, gives a single entry per CDR3 protein. The table shows roughly 250,000 distinct CDR3 sequences, with over 13% occurring only once. The specimen was memory (CD45RO+) T cells sorted from blood. V gene TRBV3-1 combines with J gene TRBJ2-6; perhaps TRBD2 as D (5 bases). This sequence was found in a woman aged 18 to 35 in good health. CDR3 nucleotides: TGTGCCAGCAGCCAAGAAGATCGGGGCTCTGGGGCCAACGTCCTGACTTTC. This translates into CASSQEDRGSGANVLTF. The full variable domain, completed using reference TRBV3-1 and TRBJ2-6, is DTAVSQTPKYLVTQMGNDKSIKCEQNLGHDTMYWYKQDSKKFLKIMFSYNNKELIINETVPNRFSPKSPDKAHLNLHINSLELGDSAVYFCASSQEDRGSGANVLTFGAGSRLTVL.